What follows describes a single T cell receptor (beta chain). Its antigen is not identified. This sample was included in a study of regulatory T cells in long-lasting Graves disease. Germline CDR1 is SGHKS and CDR2 is YYEKEE (reference sequence). Trimming took 3 bases from V and 0 from J, leaving 18 bases between them. CDR3 length: 17 amino acids. Study outcomes and limitations: It was possible that the small sample size reduced accuracy.

In building TCR beta libraries, iRepertoire HTBI primers were used together with Arm-PCR of CDR3 regions. TCRdb reprocessed the multiplex PCR reads via MiXCR and lists one record per CDR3 protein. The table lists roughly 300,000 distinct CDR3 sequences, 20% of them singletons. Regarding time point: persistent/refractory GD, antithyroid drugs over 5 years with positive TRAb. RNA isolated from PBMCs was used to make the TCR library. It was an endocrinology department in Xi'an, China, that provided the patients. The chain combines TRBV5-5 with TRBJ1-2; D might be TRBD1 (5 bases). The sequence was collected from a female donor with Graves disease. Sequencing used peripheral blood mononuclear cells (PBMCs), obtained when the disease was refractory, from a patient treated with antithyroid drugs. CDR3 nucleotides: TGTGCCAGCAGCTCCGGGACGGGGAAGCCCACTAACTATGGCTACACCTTC. Translated: CASSSGTGKPTNYGYTF.